The clone carrying this TCR beta chain was detected only a few times. Antigen unknown. The CDR3 consists of 14 residues. Germline V lookup: CDR1 LNHDA, CDR2 SQIVND (reference sequence). V shed 5 bases, J shed 0 bases, and the junction held 2 bases outside the gene matches. The data belong to a study of graft-versus-host responses after intestinal transplantation. General study results and limits: Association was observed between peak circulating GvH clone levels and early post-transplant HvG declines.

Method: immunoSEQ multiplex PCR; TCRdb's copy keeps in-frame clones and lacks some. This table has around 13,000 clones, just under 75% appearing once. Investigators treated the graft tissue so that it released intraepithelial and lamina propria lymphocytes. The clonotype originates from a human patient who received an intestinal transplant, so some T cells may come from the graft donor. V usage is TRBV19 and J usage is TRBJ1-1; TRBD1 aligns across 8 bases. The starting material was ileum tissue, obtained 16 days after intestinal transplant. DNA for the CDR3: TGTGCCAGTAGTTGGGGACAGGTGAACACTGAAGCTTTCTTT. This codes for CASSWGQVNTEAFF.